The clone carrying this T cell receptor (beta chain) was seen a handful of times. This entry comes from a study of T cells in Graves' hyperthyroidism and ophthalmopathy. Amplification yielded TCR beta CDR3 regions, with RNA transcripts as the source. HTBI primers drove first-round RT-PCR of the TCR CDR3. TCRdb independently ran MiXCR on the multiplex PCR reads; one entry per CDR3 protein. This table holds hundreds of thousands of distinct CDR3 sequences, less than 20% found once. The CDR3 covers 16 residues. V lost 8 bases, J lost 1 base, and 10 bases stayed unmatched. Germline values: CDR1 LNHDA, CDR2 SQIVND (reference sequence). The hyperthyroidism patients had all been newly diagnosed, and their disease duration was under 2 months. Their ages ranged from 18 to 65 years.

Sequenced material: blood. The TCR comes from a young woman with Graves' hyperthyroidism. This chain joins TRBV19 and TRBJ2-1; 8 bases line up with TRBD2. The CDR3 bases are TGTGCCAGTCGAGACGGAGCGGGGGTGTCCTACAATGAGCAGTTCTTC. The encoded protein is CASRDGAGVSYNEQFF.